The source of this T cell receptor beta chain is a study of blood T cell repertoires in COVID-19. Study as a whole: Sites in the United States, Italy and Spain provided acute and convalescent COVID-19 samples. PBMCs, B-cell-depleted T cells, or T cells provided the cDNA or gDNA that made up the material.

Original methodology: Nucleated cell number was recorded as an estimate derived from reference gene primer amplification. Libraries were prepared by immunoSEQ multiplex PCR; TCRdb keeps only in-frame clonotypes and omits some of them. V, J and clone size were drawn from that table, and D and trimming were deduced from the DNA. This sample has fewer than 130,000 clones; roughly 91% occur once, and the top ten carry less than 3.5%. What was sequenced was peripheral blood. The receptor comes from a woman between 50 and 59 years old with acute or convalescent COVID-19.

CDR3 DNA sequence: TGTGCCAGTAGTCACCTCGGGCCGGGACAGGGTAACACCGGGGAGCTGTTTTTT. Translated, it gives CASSHLGPGQGNTGELFF. V usage is TRBV19 and J usage is TRBJ2-2, with 9 positions matching TRBD1. Germline V lookup: CDR1 LNHDA, CDR2 SQIVND (reference sequence). The V and J ends lost 5 bases and 2 bases, in that order; junction bases with no gene match: 12. There are 18 residues in the CDR3. The full variable domain, rest sourced from reference TRBV19 and TRBJ2-2, is DGGITQSPKYLFRKEGQNVTLSCEQNLNHDAMYWYRQDPGQGLRLIYYSQIVNDFQKGDIAEGYSVSREKKESFPLTVTSAQKNPTAFYLCASSHLGPGQGNTGELFFGEGSRLTVL.